This entry concerns a single T cell receptor (beta chain). This sample is part of a study of control samples from healthy donors and cancer patients. V lost 5 bases, J lost 3 bases, and 23 bases lay in between. There are 17 residues in the CDR3. CDR1 and CDR2 (germline): MDHEN, SYDVKM. TCRdb's table, derived via immunoSEQ multiplex PCR, lists solely in-frame clones and lacks some. Counted here are 140,000 or so clones, around 94% occurring once; the ten biggest clones make up 13% to 15%. The origin of this receptor is a man in his 60s with colorectal cancer. The sequencing input was PBMCs. The J gene is TRBJ2-7, the V gene TRBV28; possibly TRBD1 or TRBD2 for D (8 bases each). The CDR3 bases are TGTGCCAGCAGTGGCCAGGGGGCTGGCGGGGGGTTCTACGAGCAGTACTTC. It encodes CASSGQGAGGGFYEQYF.